What follows are 8 T cell receptor beta chains derived from one specimen sequenced in a study of OX40 agonist ivuxolimab in advanced cancers. The table came from immunoSEQ multiplex PCR; TCRdb's copy has only in-frame clones and leaves some out. The data show approximately 90,000 clones, approximately 91% seen once. The material was CD4+ or CD8+ T cells sorted from blood, obtained in a trial of the OX40 agonist ivuxolimab. The receptor source for this set is an adult with an advanced solid tumor such as melanoma, head and neck, liver or kidney cancer.

This clone was seen a single time. J is TRBJ2-3 and V is TRBV5-4, with 10 positions matching TRBD2. Per the germline V gene, CDR1 is SGHNT and CDR2 is YYREEE (reference sequence). Trimming took 1 base from V and 3 from J; bases not matched to a gene: 5. There are 16 residues in the CDR3. CDR3 loop: CASSLIAGGNTDTQYF. Written as DNA, the CDR3 is TGTGCCAGCAGCTTGATAGCGGGGGGAAATACAGATACGCAGTATTTT.

J is TRBJ1-1 and V is TRBV6-1, with D perhaps TRBD1 (6 bases). CDR1 and CDR2 from the germline V gene are MNHNS and SASEGT. V lost 1 base and J lost 5, with 17 bases in between. The CDR3 totals 16 residues. The DNA of the CDR3 is TGTGCCAGCAGTGAAGACAGGGCTATCCAGGGGACTGAAGCTTTCTTT. Translating gives CASSEDRAIQGTEAFF.

The rearrangement joins TRBV5-6 to TRBJ2-4; 7 bases agree with TRBD1. V lost 0 bases and J lost 0; bases outside the gene matches: 6. This CDR3 has 17 amino acids. Germline V lookup: CDR1 SGHDT, CDR2 YYEEEE. CDR3 DNA: TGTGCCAGCAGCTTGGCCGGGGACAGATTAGCCAAAAACATTCAGTACTTC. This codes for CASSLAGDRLAKNIQYF.

Of note for this clone: Relative to the germline gene, one junction end is altered; a read error may explain this. The V call is TRBV7-2, the J call TRBJ1-3; D gene unclear. The CDR3 is made up of 15 amino acids. Germline V CDR1 and CDR2: SGHTA, FQGNSA. This CDR3 reads CASRLERAAGNTIYF. The CDR3 region has the DNA TGTGCCAGCAGATTAGAGAGGGCTGCTGGAAACACCATATATTTT.

The V call is TRBV7-8, the J call TRBJ1-2; 10 bases fit TRBD1. This CDR3 has 14 amino acids. Germline trimming cut 4 bases from V and 8 bases from J; bases unmatched to any gene: 7. Germline-derived CDR1 and CDR2 are SGHVS and FQNEAQ. The CDR3 region is CASSSRQGAGGYTF. The CDR3, as DNA: TGTGCCAGCAGCTCGCGACAGGGGGCAGGAGGCTACACCTTC.

The chain has TRBV4-2 and TRBJ1-2; 7 bases are shared with TRBD1. The V gene end was trimmed by 0 bases and the J gene end by 3 bases; junction bases not matched to a gene: 4. This CDR3 region has 15 residues. The V gene's germline CDR1 is LGHNA and CDR2 YNFKEQ. The CDR3 bases are TGTGCCAGCAGCCAAGATGAGGGGGCAGACTATGGCTACACCTTC. Residues: CASSQDEGADYGYTF.

The chain combines TRBV30 with TRBJ1-4, with D possibly being TRBD1 (5 bases). Between the trimmed V and J ends, which lost 2 bases and 5 bases, there was a span of 9 bases. Germline V gives CDR1 GTSNPN, CDR2 SVGIG (reference sequence). There are 13 residues in the CDR3. CDR3 coding DNA: TGTGCCTGGAGTAGGAGGGGCAATGAAAAACTGTTTTTT. This codes for CAWSRRGNEKLFF.

The J gene is TRBJ2-1, the V gene TRBV11-2; 8 bases map to TRBD1. Germline CDR1 is SGHAT and CDR2 is FQNNGV. Trimming took 5 bases from V and 8 from J; bases not matched to a gene: 5. There are 13 residues in the CDR3. The CDR3 nucleotides read TGTGCCAGCAGCCTCAGGGGGCGAGATGAGCAGTTCTTC. Amino acid sequence: CASSLRGRDEQFF.